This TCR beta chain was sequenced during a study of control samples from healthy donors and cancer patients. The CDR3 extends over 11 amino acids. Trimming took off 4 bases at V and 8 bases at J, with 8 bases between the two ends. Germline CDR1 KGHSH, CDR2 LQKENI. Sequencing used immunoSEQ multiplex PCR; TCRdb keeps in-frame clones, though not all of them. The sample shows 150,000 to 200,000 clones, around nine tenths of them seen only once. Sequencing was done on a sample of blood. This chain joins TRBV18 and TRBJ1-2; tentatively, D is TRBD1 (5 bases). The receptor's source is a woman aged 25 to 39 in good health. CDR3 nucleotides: TGTGCCAGCTCACAAGGGGAAGGCTACACCTTC. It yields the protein CASSQGEGYTF. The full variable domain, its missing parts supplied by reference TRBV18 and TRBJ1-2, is NAGVMQNPRHLVRRRGQEARLRCSPMKGHSHVYWYRQLPEEGLKFMVYLQKENIIDESGMPKERFSAEFPKEGPSILRIQQVVRGDSAAYFCASSQGEGYTFGSGTRLTVV.